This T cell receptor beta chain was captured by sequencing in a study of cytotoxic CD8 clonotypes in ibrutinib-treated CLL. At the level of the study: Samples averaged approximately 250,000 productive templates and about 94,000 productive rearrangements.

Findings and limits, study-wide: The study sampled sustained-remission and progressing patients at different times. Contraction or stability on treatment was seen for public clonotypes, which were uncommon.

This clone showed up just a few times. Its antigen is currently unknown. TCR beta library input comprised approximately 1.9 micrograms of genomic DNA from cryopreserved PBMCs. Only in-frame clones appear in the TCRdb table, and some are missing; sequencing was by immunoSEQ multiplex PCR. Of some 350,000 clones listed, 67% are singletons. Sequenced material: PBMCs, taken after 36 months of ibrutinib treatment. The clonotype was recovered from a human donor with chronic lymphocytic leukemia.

Here the CDR3 reads CASRAGTGGDTQYF. CDR3 DNA: TGTGCCAGCAGAGCCGGGACAGGGGGAGATACGCAGTATTTT. J is TRBJ2-3 and V is TRBV2, with TRBD1 matching 11 bases. V lost 6 bases to trimming and J lost 5 bases; unmatched junction nucleotides: 4. The CDR3 runs to 14 residues. From germline, CDR1 is SNHLY and CDR2 FYNNEI.